A single TCR beta chain is shown here with its context. These data belong to a study of blood T cell repertoires in COVID-19. Study as a whole: COVID-19 samples, acute and convalescent, were from the United States, Italy and Spain. From T cells, B-cell-depleted T cells, or PBMCs came the material, which was cDNA or gDNA.

Germline CDR1 and CDR2: SGHTA and FQGTGA. This CDR3 is built from 14 residues. V was shortened by 4 bases and J by 4 bases, with 13 bases between the two germline ends. Authors' analysis steps: Reference gene primer amplification yielded estimated nucleated cell counts. Profiled with immunoSEQ multiplex PCR; TCRdb holds only in-frame clones, not every one. V and J calls plus clone size are reproduced from that table; the DNA served to infer D and trimming. The table has approximately 500,000 clones, roughly 85% seen once. The V and J genes are TRBV7-3 and TRBJ1-2; maybe TRBD1 (5 bases). The TCR comes from a human donor in a cohort sampled during active COVID-19. The sequenced material came from peripheral blood. The CDR3 protein is CASSSSGGGYGYTF. For the CDR3, the DNA is TGTGCCAGCAGCTCATCCGGGGGTGGCTATGGCTACACCTTC.